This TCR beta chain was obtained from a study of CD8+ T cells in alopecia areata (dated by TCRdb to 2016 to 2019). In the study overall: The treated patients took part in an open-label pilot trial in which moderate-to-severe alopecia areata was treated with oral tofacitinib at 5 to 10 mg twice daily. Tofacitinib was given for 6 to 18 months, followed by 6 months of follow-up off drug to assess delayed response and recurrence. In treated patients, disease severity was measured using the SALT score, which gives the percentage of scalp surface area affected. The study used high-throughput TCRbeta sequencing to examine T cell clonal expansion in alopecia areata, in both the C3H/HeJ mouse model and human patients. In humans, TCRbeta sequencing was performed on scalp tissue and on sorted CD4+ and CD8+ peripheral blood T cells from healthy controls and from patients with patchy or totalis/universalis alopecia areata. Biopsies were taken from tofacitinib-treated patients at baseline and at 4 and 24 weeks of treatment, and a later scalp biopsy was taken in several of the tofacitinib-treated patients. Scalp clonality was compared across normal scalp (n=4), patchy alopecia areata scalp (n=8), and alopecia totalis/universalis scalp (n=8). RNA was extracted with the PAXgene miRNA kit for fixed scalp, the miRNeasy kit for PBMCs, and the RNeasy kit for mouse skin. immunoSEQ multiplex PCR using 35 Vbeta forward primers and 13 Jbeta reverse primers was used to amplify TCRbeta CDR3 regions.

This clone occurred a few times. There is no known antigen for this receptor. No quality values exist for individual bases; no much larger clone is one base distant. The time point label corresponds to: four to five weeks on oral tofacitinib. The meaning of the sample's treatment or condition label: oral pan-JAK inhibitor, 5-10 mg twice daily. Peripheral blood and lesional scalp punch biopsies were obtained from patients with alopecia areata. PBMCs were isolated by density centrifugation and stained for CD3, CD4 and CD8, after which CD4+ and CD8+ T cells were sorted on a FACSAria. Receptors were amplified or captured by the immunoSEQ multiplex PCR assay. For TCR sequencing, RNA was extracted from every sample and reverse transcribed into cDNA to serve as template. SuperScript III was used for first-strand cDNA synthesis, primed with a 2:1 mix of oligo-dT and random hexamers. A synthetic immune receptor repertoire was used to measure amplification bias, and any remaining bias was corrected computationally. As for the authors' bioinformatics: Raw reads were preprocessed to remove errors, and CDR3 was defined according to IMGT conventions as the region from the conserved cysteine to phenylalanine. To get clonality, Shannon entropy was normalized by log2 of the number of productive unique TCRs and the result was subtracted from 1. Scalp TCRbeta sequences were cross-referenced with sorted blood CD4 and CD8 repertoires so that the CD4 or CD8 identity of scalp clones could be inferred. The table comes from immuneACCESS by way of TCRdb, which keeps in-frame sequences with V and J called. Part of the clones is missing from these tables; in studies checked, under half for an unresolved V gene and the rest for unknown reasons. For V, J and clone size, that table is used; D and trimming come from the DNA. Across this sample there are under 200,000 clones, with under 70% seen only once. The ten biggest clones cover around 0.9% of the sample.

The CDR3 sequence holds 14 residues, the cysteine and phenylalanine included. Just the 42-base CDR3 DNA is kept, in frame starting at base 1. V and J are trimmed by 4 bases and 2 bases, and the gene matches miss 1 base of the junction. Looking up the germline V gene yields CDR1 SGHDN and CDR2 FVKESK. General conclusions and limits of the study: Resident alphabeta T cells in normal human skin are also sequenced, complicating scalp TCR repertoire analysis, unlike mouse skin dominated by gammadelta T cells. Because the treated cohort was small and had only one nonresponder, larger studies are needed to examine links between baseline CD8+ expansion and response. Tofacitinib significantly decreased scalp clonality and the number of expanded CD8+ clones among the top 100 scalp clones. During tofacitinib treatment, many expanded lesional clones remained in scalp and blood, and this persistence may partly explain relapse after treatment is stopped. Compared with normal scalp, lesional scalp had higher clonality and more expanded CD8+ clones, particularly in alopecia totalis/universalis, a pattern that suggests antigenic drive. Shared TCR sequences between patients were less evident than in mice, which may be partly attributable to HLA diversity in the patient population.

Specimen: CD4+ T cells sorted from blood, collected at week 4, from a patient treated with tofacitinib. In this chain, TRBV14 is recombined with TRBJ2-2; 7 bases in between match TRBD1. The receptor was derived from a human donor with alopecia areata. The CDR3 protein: CASSRDSNTGELFF. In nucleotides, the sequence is TGTGCCAGCAGCCGGGACAGCAACACCGGGGAGCTGTTTTTT.